This record concerns one T cell receptor beta chain sequence. As yet, its antigen is unknown. This sample was taken from a study of T cell responses to AZD1222 COVID-19 vaccine. Study outcomes and limitations: The donor group comprised mostly white British people and more females; the analysis possibly underestimated clonal diversity. In all cases, repertoires were sampled only after the peak T cell response. Regions 160-218 and 743-854 dominated among vaccine-associated CD4 TCRs spanning spike. Only a handful of people who got AZD1222 tested seropositive at baseline.

The ends were cut back, 4 bases at V and 1 base at J, with 14 bases in the middle. The CDR3 is 15 amino acids. The germline V gene encodes CDR1 SGDLS and CDR2 YYNGEE. Sequenced by immunoSEQ multiplex PCR; TCRdb stores in-frame clones only, minus some. The sample lists some 150,000 clones; approximately 94% were seen once. The input for sequencing was peripheral blood, taken on day 0 of AZD1222 vaccination. This rearrangement joins TRBV9 to TRBJ1-1; unclear D gene. The source of this sequence is an adult in good health. The CDR3 loop is CASSPRFLGNTEAFF. In nucleotides, the CDR3 is TGTGCCAGCAGCCCCCGCTTTTTAGGGAACACTGAAGCTTTCTTT.